This passage covers 2 T cell receptor beta chains from one sample sequenced in a study of control samples from healthy donors and cancer patients. Sequencing used immunoSEQ multiplex PCR; TCRdb keeps in-frame clones, though not all of them. The sample carries 120,000 to 150,000 clones, over 85% recorded once. Sequenced: blood. The receptors were gathered from a man aged 18 to 29 in good health.

The gene calls are TRBV4-3 and TRBJ2-3, with TRBD2 matching 9 bases. Trimming cost V 4 bases and J 2 bases; bases outside gene matches: 7. Germline loops: CDR1 LGHNA, CDR2 YSLEER. The CDR3 spans 16 residues. CDR3 sequence reads: CASSRGGRALTDTQYF. Here the CDR3 DNA reads TGCGCCAGCAGCCGTGGCGGGAGGGCACTCACAGATACGCAGTATTTT.

This chain links TRBV6-5 with TRBJ1-1, with D uncertain. CDR1 is MNHEY and CDR2 is SVGAGI in the germline V gene. V was cut by 6 bases and J by 6 bases, with 20 bases left in between. The CDR3 loop spans 15 amino acids. The CDR3 spells CASSPSLAGWAEAFF. The CDR3 region has the DNA TGTGCCAGCAGCCCCTCGTTAGCGGGGTGGGCTGAAGCTTTCTTT.